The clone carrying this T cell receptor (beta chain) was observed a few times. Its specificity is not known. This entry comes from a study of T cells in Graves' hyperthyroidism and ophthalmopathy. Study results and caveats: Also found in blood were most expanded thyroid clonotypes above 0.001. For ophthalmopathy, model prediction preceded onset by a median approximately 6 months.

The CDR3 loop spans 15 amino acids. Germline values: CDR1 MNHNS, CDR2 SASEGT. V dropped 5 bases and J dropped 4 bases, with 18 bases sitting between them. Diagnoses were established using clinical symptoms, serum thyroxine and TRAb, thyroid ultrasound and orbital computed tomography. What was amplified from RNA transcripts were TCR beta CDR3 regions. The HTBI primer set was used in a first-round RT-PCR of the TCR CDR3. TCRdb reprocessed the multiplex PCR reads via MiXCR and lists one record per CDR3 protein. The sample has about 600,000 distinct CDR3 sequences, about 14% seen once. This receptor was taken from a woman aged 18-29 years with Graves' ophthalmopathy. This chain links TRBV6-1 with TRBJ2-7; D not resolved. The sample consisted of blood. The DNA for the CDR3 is TGTGCCAGCAGTCCTGGTTCCTCCCGGGTGTACGAGCAGTACTTC. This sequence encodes CASSPGSSRVYEQYF.